This is a list of T cell receptor beta chains from one sample in a study of chemoradiotherapy in HPV16-positive cancers. TCRdb's table, derived via immunoSEQ multiplex PCR, lists solely in-frame clones and lacks some. The profile covers about 32,000 clones, with around 89% appearing a single time and 4.8% taken by the ten largest. Here the sequenced sample was blood, taken from a patient who underwent chemoradiotherapy. The receptors originated from a human donor with HPV-associated anogenital cancer. The CDR3 runs from the conserved cysteine through the conserved F or W. A D gene is named only where the DNA matches it firmly. Rows give clone size only sometimes, using once, few, many, or a class for an expanded clone.

size	V	D	J	CDR3	DNA
.	TRBV30	.	TRBJ2-5	CAWSRGRETQYF	TGTGCCTGGAGTCGGGGGCGGGAGACCCAGTACTTC
once	TRBV6-5	.	TRBJ2-7	CAIGGTRAPSYEQYF	TGTGCCATAGGGGGGACCCGGGCTCCTTCCTACGAGCAGTACTTC
.	TRBV5-4	.	TRBJ2-1	CASSLGSNEQFF	TGTGCCAGCAGCTTGGGCAGTAATGAGCAGTTCTTC
.	TRBV14	.	TRBJ1-2	CASSQPGLNYGYTF	TGTGCCAGCAGCCAGCCAGGCCTTAACTATGGCTACACCTTC
.	TRBV18	TRBD1	TRBJ1-1	CASSPRTGDTEAFF	TGTGCCAGCTCACCAAGGACAGGGGACACTGAAGCTTTCTTT
.	TRBV7-9	.	TRBJ1-3	CASSLVWVGQAGNTIYF	TGTGCCAGCAGCTTAGTATGGGTAGGCCAGGCTGGAAACACCATATATTTT
.	TRBV27	TRBD1	TRBJ1-1	CASSLSRGTEAFF	TGTGCCAGCAGTTTATCCAGGGGGACTGAAGCTTTCTTT
.	TRBV20-1	.	TRBJ1-2	CSAGGGGYTF	TGCAGTGCTGGGGGGGGCGGCTACACCTTC
.	TRBV11-1	TRBD1	TRBJ1-1	CASSFGTGISGNTEAFF	TGTGCCAGCAGCTTCGGGACAGGGATATCCGGGAACACTGAAGCTTTCTTT
.	TRBV11-2	.	TRBJ2-5	CASYKGGAGETQYF	TGTGCCAGCTATAAGGGTGGGGCGGGGGAGACCCAGTACTTC
.	TRBV5-1	TRBD1	TRBJ2-6	CASSLGTGGSGANVLTF	TGCGCCAGCAGCTTGGGGACAGGGGGTTCTGGGGCCAACGTCCTGACTTTC
.	TRBV5-1	.	TRBJ2-2	CASSLAWGTGELFF	TGCGCCAGCAGCTTGGCTTGGGGCACCGGGGAGCTGTTTTTT
medium-sized	TRBV9	TRBD1	TRBJ1-2	CASSAGQLNYGYTF	TGTGCCAGCAGCGCGGGACAGCTTAACTATGGCTACACCTTC
.	TRBV5-1	.	TRBJ2-2	CASSFAGLGTGELFF	TGCGCCAGCAGCTTCGCAGGGCTGGGCACCGGGGAGCTGTTTTTT
.	TRBV30	.	TRBJ1-2	CAWSQVNYGYTF	TGTGCCTGGAGCCAGGTGAACTATGGCTACACCTTC
.	TRBV25-1	TRBD1	TRBJ1-2	CATKNDRANYGYTF	TGTGCCACCAAAAACGACAGGGCAAACTATGGCTACACCTTC
.	TRBV7-7	.	TRBJ2-1	CASSLGGLSYNEQFF	TGTGCTAGCAGCTTAGGGGGGCTGTCCTACAATGAGCAGTTCTTC
.	TRBV10-2	.	TRBJ1-1	CASSGMGNTEAFF	TGCGCCAGCAGTGGGATGGGGAACACTGAAGCTTTCTTT
.	TRBV7-9	.	TRBJ1-1	CASSLDLQSDTEAFF	TGTGCCAGCAGCTTAGATTTACAGAGTGACACTGAAGCTTTCTTT
.	TRBV19	.	TRBJ2-5	CASSISLSHLQETQYF	TGTGCCAGTAGTATATCTCTCAGCCACCTCCAAGAGACCCAGTACTTC
.	TRBV5-1	TRBD1	TRBJ2-5	CASASGGFGETQYF	TGCGCCAGCGCTTCAGGGGGTTTCGGGGAGACCCAGTACTTC
.	TRBV5-1	TRBD2	TRBJ2-3	CASSLAIAGGPQDTQYF	TGCGCCAGCAGCTTGGCAATAGCGGGAGGGCCACAAGATACGCAGTATTTT
.	TRBV30	.	TRBJ1-1	CAGKRALNSGTEAFF	TGTGCCGGAAAACGAGCCCTGAACAGCGGAACTGAAGCTTTCTTT
few	TRBV9	TRBD1	TRBJ1-5	CASSPDRGGDQPQHF	TGTGCCAGCAGCCCGGACAGGGGCGGTGACCAGCCCCAGCATTTT
once	TRBV10-2	TRBD2	TRBJ2-1	CASRTSGRAYNEQFF	TGCGCCAGTCGGACTAGCGGGAGGGCTTACAATGAGCAGTTCTTC
.	TRBV6-5	.	TRBJ2-7	CASYGDTGLRSEQYF	TGTGCCAGCTATGGGGATACAGGGCTGAGGAGCGAGCAGTACTTC
.	TRBV6-6	.	TRBJ1-2	CASSYLGANYGYTF	TGTGCCAGCAGTTACCTCGGCGCTAACTATGGCTACACCTTC
.	TRBV6-6	TRBD1	TRBJ1-2	CASSYGQGVGGYTF	TGTGCCAGCAGTTACGGCCAGGGGGTTGGTGGCTACACCTTC
.	TRBV6-4	.	TRBJ2-1	CASSLTGETEQFF	TGTGCCAGCTCCCTAACTGGGGAGACAGAGCAGTTCTTC
.	TRBV6-5	.	TRBJ2-3	CASSRGPDTQYF	TGTGCCAGCAGCCGGGGGCCAGATACGCAGTATTTT
.	TRBV5-1	.	TRBJ2-3	CASSLSRNSNTQYF	TGCGCCAGCAGCCTCTCCCGTAATTCAAATACGCAGTATTTT
.	TRBV9	.	TRBJ2-5	CASSVGSTSQETQYF	TGTGCCAGCAGCGTAGGAAGCACATCACAAGAGACCCAGTACTTC
few	TRBV11-3	.	TRBJ2-1	CASGSYNEQFF	TGTGCCAGTGGCTCCTACAATGAGCAGTTCTTC
.	TRBV6-1	.	TRBJ1-1	CASSEGGAVTEAFF	TGTGCCAGCAGTGAGGGGGGCGCGGTCACTGAAGCTTTCTTT
.	TRBV5-4	.	TRBJ2-1	CASSLVGGDDNEQFF	TGTGCCAGCAGCTTGGTGGGGGGAGACGACAATGAGCAGTTCTTC
few	TRBV9	.	TRBJ1-2	CASSLGYGYTF	TGTGCCAGCAGCTTAGGCTATGGCTACACCTTC
.	TRBV7-2	.	TRBJ2-5	CASSFDSGPGAQYF	TGTGCCAGCAGCTTCGATAGCGGTCCGGGGGCCCAGTACTTC
.	TRBV10-2	.	TRBJ2-7	CASGRYEQYF	TGCGCCAGCGGGAGGTACGAGCAGTACTTC
.	TRBV6-1	TRBD1	TRBJ1-5	CASSARGTGIKQPQHF	TGTGCCAGCAGTGCCCGCGGGACAGGGATAAAACAGCCCCAGCATTTT
.	TRBV6-6	.	TRBJ1-4	CASSYGQTSNEKLFF	TGTGCCAGCAGTTACGGACAGACCTCTAATGAAAAACTGTTTTTT
.	TRBV6-6	TRBD1	TRBJ1-2	CASRAQGVGGYTF	TGTGCCAGCAGAGCCCAGGGGGTAGGTGGCTACACCTTC
.	TRBV2	.	TRBJ1-2	CASSEFQGGGYTF	TGTGCCAGCAGTGAATTCCAGGGCGGGGGCTACACCTTC
.	TRBV6-6	.	TRBJ2-7	CASSSQEARNEQYF	TGTGCCAGCAGCTCCCAGGAGGCTCGGAACGAGCAGTACTTC
.	TRBV5-4	.	TRBJ2-2	CATRRDGTNTGELFF	TGTGCCACGAGGCGGGACGGTACGAACACCGGGGAGCTGTTTTTT
.	TRBV15	TRBD1	TRBJ1-1	CATSRTGFSTEAFF	TGTGCCACCAGCAGGACAGGGTTCAGCACTGAAGCTTTCTTT
.	TRBV5-5	.	TRBJ2-7	CASSLRLLPYEQYF	TGTGCCAGCAGCTTACGACTATTACCCTACGAGCAGTACTTC
.	TRBV7-9	.	TRBJ1-1	CASSEGGLTEAFF	TGTGCCAGCAGCGAGGGGGGCTTGACTGAAGCTTTCTTT